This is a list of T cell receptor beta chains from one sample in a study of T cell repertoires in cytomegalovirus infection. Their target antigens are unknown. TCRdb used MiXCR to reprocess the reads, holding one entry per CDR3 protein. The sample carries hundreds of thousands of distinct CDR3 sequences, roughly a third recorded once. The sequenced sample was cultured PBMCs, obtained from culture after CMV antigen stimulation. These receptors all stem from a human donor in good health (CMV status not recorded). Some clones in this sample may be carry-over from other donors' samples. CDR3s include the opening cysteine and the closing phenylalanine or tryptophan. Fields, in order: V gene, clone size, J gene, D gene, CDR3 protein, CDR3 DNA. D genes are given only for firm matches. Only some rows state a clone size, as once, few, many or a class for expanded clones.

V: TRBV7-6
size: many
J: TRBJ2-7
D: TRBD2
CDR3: CASSFISGSDLVEQYF
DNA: TGTGCCAGCAGCTTCATTAGCGGGAGCGATCTGGTCGAGCAGTACTTC

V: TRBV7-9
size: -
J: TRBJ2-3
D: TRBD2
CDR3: CASSSDSGRDTQYF
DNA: TGTGCCAGCAGCTCAGACAGCGGGAGGGATACGCAGTATTTT

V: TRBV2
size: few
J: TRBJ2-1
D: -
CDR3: CASSLRDTYNEQFF
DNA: TGTGCCAGCAGCCTACGGGACACATACAATGAGCAGTTCTTC

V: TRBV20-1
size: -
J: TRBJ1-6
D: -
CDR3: CSAGGASYNSPLHF
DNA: TGCAGTGCCGGGGGCGCATCCTATAATTCACCCCTCCACTTT

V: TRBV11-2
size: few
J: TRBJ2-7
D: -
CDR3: CASSLETASYEQYF
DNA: TGTGCCAGCAGCTTAGAAACAGCCTCCTACGAGCAGTACTTC

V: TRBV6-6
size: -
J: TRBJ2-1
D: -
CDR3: CASSYSSPGSSYNEQFF
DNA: TGTGCCAGCAGTTACTCGTCCCCAGGGAGCTCCTACAATGAGCAGTTCTTC

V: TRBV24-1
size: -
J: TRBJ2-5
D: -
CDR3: CATSESGTPNQETQYF
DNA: TGTGCCACCAGTGAATCCGGGACACCTAACCAAGAGACCCAGTACTTC

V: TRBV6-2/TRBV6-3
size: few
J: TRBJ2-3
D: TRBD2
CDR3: CASRPGTSGRAEDTQYF
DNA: TGTGCCAGCAGACCCGGGACTAGCGGGAGGGCCGAGGATACGCAGTATTTT

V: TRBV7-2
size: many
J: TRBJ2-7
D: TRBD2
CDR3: CASRGGRTYEQYF
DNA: TGTGCCAGCAGAGGCGGGAGGACCTACGAGCAGTACTTC

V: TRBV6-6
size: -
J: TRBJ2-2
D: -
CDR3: CASTYTGELFF
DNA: TGTGCCAGCACCTACACCGGGGAGCTGTTTTTT

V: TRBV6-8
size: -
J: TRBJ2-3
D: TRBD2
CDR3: CASSYPGGRQYF
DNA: TGTGCCAGCAGTTACCCGGGGGGAAGGCAGTATTTT

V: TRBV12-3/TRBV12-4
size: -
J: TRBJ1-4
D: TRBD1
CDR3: CASTSDRRGEKLFF
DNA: TGTGCCAGCACCTCGGACAGGCGGGGTGAAAAACTGTTTTTT

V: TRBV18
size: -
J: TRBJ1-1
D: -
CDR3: CASSPQGQSNTEAFF
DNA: TGTGCCAGCTCACCTCAGGGGCAATCGAACACTGAAGCTTTCTTT

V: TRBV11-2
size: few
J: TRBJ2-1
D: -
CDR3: CASSQLAYGSYNEQFF
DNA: TGTGCCAGCAGCCAACTAGCTTACGGGTCCTACAATGAGCAGTTCTTC

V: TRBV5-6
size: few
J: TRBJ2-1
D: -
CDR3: CASSLMGSPHEQFF
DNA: TGTGCCAGCAGCTTGATGGGGTCCCCCCATGAGCAGTTCTTC

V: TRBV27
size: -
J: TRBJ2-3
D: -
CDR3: CASSLSPGLRAADTQYF
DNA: TGTGCCAGCAGTTTATCCCCTGGGCTCCGCGCGGCAGATACGCAGTATTTT

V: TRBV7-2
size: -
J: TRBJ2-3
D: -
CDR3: CASSRNPDTQYF
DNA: TGTGCCAGCAGCCGGAACCCCGATACGCAGTATTTT

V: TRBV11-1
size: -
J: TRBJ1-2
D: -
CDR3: CASSVTGLDGYTF
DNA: TGTGCCAGCAGCGTAACAGGGCTCGATGGCTACACCTTC

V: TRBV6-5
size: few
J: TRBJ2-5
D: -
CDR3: CASSYWAANQETQYF
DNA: TGTGCCAGCAGTTACTGGGCAGCAAACCAAGAGACCCAGTACTTC

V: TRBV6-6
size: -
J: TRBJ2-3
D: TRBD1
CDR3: CASTGRNQGVQYF
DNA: TGTGCCAGCACGGGAAGGAACCAGGGGGTGCAGTATTTT

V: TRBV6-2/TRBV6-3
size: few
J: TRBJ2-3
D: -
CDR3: CASSRGTAAGTQYF
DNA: TGTGCCAGCAGTCGCGGGACAGCTGCTGGTACGCAGTATTTT

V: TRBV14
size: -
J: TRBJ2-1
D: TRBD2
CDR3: CASSHENSGRDYNEQFF
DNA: TGTGCCAGCAGCCACGAGAATAGCGGGAGGGATTACAATGAGCAGTTCTTC

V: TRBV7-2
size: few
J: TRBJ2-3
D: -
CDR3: CASSRRLESTDTQYF
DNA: TGTGCCAGCAGTAGGCGATTGGAGAGCACAGATACGCAGTATTTT

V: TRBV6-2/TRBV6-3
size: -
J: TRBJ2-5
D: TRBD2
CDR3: CASSYVPSGISETQYF
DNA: TGTGCCAGCAGTTACGTGCCTAGCGGGATATCAGAGACCCAGTACTTC

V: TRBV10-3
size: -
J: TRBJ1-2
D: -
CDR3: CAISGQPPLYGYTF
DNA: TGTGCCATCAGTGGACAGCCCCCCCTCTATGGCTACACCTTC

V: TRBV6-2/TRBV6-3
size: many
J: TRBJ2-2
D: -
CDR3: CASSYNTGELFF
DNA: TGTGCCAGCAGTTATAATACCGGGGAGCTGTTTTTT

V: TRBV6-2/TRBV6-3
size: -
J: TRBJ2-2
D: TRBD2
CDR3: CASSYSLSLAGEGTGELFF
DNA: TGTGCCAGCAGTTACTCCCTCTCCCTAGCGGGGGAGGGGACCGGGGAGCTGTTTTTT

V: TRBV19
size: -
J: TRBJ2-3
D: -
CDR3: CASSVWGIDTQYF
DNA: TGTGCCAGTAGTGTCTGGGGGATAGATACGCAGTATTTT

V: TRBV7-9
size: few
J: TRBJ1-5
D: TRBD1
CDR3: CASSRGDRGANQPQHF
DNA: TGTGCCAGCAGCCGGGGGGACAGGGGCGCAAATCAGCCCCAGCATTTT

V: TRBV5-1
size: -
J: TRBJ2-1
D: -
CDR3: CASKGVPDRNEQFF
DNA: TGCGCCAGCAAAGGAGTTCCAGATCGCAATGAGCAGTTCTTC

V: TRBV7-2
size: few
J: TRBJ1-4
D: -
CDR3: CASSRPGEKLFF
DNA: TGTGCCAGCAGCCGCCCGGGCGAAAAACTGTTTTTT

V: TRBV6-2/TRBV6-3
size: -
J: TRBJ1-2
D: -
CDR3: CASSPAGGLRNYGYTF
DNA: TGTGCCAGCAGTCCCGCGGGGGGGTTGAGGAACTATGGCTATACCTTC

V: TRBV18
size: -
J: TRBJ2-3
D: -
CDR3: CASSLRTDQADTQYF
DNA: TGTGCCAGCTCGCTCAGGACTGATCAGGCAGATACGCAGTATTTT

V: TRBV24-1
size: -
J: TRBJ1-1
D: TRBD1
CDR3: CATSDQTGGGNTEAFF
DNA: TGTGCCACCAGTGACCAGACAGGGGGCGGAAACACTGAAGCTTTCTTT

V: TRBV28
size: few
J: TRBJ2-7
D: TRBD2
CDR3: CASSFGAGGPLLSYEQYF
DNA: TGTGCCAGCAGTTTTGGGGCGGGAGGGCCTCTACTCTCCTACGAGCAGTACTTC

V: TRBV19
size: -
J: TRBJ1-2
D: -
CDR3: CASSIDTSTGGYYGYTF
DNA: TGTGCCAGTAGTATAGACACCTCGACGGGGGGTTACTATGGCTACACCTTC

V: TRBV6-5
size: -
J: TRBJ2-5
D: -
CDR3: CASSYSYNQETQYF
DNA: TGTGCCAGCAGTTACTCGTATAATCAAGAGACCCAGTACTTC

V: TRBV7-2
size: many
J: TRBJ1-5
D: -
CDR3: CASSLEGVRQPQHF
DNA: TGTGCCAGCAGCTTAGAAGGGGTCAGACAGCCCCAGCATTTT

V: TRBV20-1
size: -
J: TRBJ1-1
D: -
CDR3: CSARDAGWGTEAFF
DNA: TGCAGTGCTAGAGATGCCGGTTGGGGCACTGAAGCTTTCTTT

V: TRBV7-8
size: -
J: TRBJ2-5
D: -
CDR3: CASSLGTFETQYF
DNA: TGTGCCAGCAGCTTAGGGACCTTTGAGACCCAGTACTTC

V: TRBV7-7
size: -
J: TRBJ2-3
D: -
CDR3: CASSSSENRDTQYF
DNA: TGTGCCAGCAGCTCAAGTGAAAATCGAGATACGCAGTATTTT

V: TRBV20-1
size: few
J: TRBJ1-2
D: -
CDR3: CSARGGVRGYTF
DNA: TGCAGTGCCAGAGGCGGGGTTCGCGGCTACACCTTC

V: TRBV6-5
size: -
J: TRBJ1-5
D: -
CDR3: CASSYGARSNQPQHF
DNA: TGTGCCAGCAGTTACGGGGCACGTAGCAATCAGCCCCAGCATTTT

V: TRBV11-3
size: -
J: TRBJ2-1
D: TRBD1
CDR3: CASSPGQGRNEQFF
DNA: TGTGCCAGCAGCCCTGGACAGGGGAGGAATGAGCAGTTCTTC

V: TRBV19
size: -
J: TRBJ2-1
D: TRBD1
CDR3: CASSVRDSWNEQFF
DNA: TGTGCCAGTAGTGTCCGGGACAGCTGGAATGAGCAGTTCTTC

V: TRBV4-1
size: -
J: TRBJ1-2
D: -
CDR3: CASSQEGRQYGYAF
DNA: TGCGCCAGCAGCCAAGAGGGACGACAATATGGCTACGCCTTC

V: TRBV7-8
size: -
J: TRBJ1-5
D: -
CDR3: CASSHTQTTQHF
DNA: TGTGCCAGCAGCCATACTCAGACTACGCAGCATTTT

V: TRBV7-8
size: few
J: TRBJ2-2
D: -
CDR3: CASSKGDTGELFF
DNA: TGTGCCAGCAGCAAAGGGGACACCGGGGAGCTGTTTTTT